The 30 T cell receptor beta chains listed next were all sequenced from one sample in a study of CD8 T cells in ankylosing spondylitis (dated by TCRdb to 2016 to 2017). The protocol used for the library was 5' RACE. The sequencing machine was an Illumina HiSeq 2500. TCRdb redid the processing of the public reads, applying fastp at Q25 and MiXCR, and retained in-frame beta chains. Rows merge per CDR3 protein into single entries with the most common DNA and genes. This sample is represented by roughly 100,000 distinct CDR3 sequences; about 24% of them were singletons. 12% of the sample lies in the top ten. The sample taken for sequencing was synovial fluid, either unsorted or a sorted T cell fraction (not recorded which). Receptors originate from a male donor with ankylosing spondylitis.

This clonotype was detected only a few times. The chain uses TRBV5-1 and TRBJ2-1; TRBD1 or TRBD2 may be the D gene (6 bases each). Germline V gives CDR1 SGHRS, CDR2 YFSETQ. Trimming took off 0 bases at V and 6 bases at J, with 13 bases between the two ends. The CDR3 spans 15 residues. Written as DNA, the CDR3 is TGCGCCAGCAGCTTGGGGCTAGGAGGGGGCAATGAGCAGTTCTTC. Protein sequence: CASSLGLGGGNEQFF.

The CDR3: CSAVGLAGEGGWETQYF. The CDR3 coding sequence is TGCAGTGCTGTGGGACTAGCGGGAGAGGGAGGGTGGGAGACCCAGTACTTC. The chain uses TRBV20-1 and TRBJ2-5; 14 bases line up with TRBD2. CDR1 and CDR2 from the germline V gene are DFQATT and SNEGSKA (reference sequence). The CDR3 has 17 amino acids. V shed 5 bases, J shed 5 bases, and the junction held 13 bases outside the gene matches.

CDR3 in amino acids: CASTHRQGARGYTF. The CDR3, as DNA: TGTGCCAGCACCCACCGACAGGGGGCGCGCGGCTACACCTTC. The chain combines TRBV6-1 with TRBJ1-2; 10 bases align to TRBD1. V lost 7 bases, J lost 8 bases, and 10 bases stayed unmatched. Looked up from germline, CDR1 is MNHNS and CDR2 is SASEGT. This CDR3 has 14 amino acids.

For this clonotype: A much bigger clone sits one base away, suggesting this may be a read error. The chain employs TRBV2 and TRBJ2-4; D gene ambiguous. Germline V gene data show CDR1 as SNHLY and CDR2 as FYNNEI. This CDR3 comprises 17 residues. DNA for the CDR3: TGTGCCAGCAGTGACGGGCCAGGACGCTTAGCCAAAAACCTTCAGTACTTC. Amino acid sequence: CASSDGPGRLAKNLQYF.

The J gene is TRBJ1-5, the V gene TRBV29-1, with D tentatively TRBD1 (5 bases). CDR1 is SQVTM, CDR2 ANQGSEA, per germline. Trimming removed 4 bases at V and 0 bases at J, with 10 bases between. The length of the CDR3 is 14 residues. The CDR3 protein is CSVGGGNSNQPQHF. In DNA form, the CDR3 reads TGCAGCGTTGGTGGGGGAAATAGCAATCAGCCCCAGCATTTT.

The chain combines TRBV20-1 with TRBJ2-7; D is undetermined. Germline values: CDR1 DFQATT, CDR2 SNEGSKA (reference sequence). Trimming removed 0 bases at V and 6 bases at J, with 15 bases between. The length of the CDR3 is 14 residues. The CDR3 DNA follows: TGCAGTGCTAGAGATCTCGACACCCGTCCCGAGCAGTACGTC. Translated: CSARDLDTRPEQYV.

The CDR3 region is CSVRPRRTTEAFF. CDR3 DNA sequence: TGCAGCGTTAGGCCCCGCCGGACCACTGAAGCTTTCTTT. The chain recombines TRBV29-1 with TRBJ1-1; D unresolved. This CDR3 comprises 13 residues. V lost 5 bases and J lost 4, with 14 bases in between. Looked up from germline, CDR1 is SQVTM and CDR2 is ANQGSEA.

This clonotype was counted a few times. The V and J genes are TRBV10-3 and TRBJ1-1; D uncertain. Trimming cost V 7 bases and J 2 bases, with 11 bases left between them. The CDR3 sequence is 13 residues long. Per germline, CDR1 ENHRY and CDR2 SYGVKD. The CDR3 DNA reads TGTGCCATCATGCCGGGGATCAACACTGAAGCTTTCTTT. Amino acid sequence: CAIMPGINTEAFF.

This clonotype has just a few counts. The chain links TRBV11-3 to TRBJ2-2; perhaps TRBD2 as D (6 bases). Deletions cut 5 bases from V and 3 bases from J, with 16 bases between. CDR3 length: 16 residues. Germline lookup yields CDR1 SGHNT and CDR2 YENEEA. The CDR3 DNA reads TGTGCCAGCAGCCCGGGACTCTCCTGGGACACCGGGGAGCTGTTTTTT. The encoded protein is CASSPGLSWDTGELFF.

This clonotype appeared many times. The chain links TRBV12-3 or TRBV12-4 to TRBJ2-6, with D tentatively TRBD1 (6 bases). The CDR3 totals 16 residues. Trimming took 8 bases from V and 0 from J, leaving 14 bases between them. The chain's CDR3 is CASVQGILSGANVLTF. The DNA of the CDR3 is TGTGCCAGCGTTCAGGGGATACTCTCTGGGGCCAACGTCCTGACTTTC.

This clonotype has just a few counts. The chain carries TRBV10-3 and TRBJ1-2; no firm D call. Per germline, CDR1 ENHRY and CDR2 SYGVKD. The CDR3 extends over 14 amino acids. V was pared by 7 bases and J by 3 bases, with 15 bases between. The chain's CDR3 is CAITNSDFHYGYTF. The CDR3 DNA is TGTGCCATCACTAACAGCGATTTCCACTATGGCTACACCTTC.

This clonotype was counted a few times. As DNA, the CDR3 is TGTGCCAGCAGTTGGGGGGCTGAAGCTTTCTTT. It encodes CASSWGAEAFF. This chain joins TRBV12-3 or TRBV12-4 and TRBJ1-1; tentatively, D is TRBD1 (5 bases). With 4 bases removed from V and 6 bases from J, the gap between germline ends came to 6 bases. CDR3 length: 11 residues.

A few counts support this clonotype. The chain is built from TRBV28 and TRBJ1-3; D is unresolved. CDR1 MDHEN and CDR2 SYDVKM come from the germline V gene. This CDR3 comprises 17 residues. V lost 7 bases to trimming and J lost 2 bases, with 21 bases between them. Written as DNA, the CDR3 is TGTGCCAGCACCCCGACAATCGGGGTTGTCGCTGGAAACACCATATATTTT. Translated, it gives CASTPTIGVVAGNTIYF.

The CDR3: CASSSLGYQETQYF. CDR3 sequence (DNA): TGTGCCAGCAGCTCTCTCGGGTACCAAGAGACCCAGTACTTC. This rearrangement joins TRBV5-6 to TRBJ2-5; no definite D call. V dropped 3 bases and J dropped 0 bases, with 9 bases sitting between them. CDR3 length: 14 residues. Germline V gene data show CDR1 as SGHDT and CDR2 as YYEEEE.

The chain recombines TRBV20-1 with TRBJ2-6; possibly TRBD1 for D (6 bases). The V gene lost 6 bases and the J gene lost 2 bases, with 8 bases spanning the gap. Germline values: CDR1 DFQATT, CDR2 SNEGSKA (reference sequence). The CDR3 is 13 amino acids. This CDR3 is CSADRTGANVLTF. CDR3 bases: TGCAGTGCCGACAGGACTGGGGCCAACGTCCTGACTTTC.

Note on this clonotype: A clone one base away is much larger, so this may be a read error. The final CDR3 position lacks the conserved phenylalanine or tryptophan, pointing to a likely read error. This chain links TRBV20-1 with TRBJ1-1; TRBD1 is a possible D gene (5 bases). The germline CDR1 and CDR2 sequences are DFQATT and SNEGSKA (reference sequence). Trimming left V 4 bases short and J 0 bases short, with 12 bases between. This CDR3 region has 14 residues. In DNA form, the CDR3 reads TGCAGTGCTACCTCGACAGCTATGAACACTGAAGCTTTCCTT. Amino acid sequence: CSATSTAMNTEAFL.

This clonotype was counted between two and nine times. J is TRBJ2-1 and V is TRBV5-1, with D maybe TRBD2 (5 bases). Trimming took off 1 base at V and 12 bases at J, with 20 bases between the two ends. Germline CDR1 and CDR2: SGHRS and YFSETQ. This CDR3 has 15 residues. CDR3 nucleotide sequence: TGCGCCAGCAGCTTGAAGATAGCGCAGAACTTCGGGCAGTTCTTC. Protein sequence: CASSLKIAQNFGQFF.

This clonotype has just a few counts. CDR3 in DNA: TGTGCCAGCAGCTTGGAGGGGACAGGGGGGAGAAATGAGCAGTTCTTC. Its protein is CASSLEGTGGRNEQFF. The chain couples TRBV5-5 to TRBJ2-1; 11 bases agree with TRBD1. V shed 0 bases, J shed 7 bases, and the junction held 6 bases outside the gene matches. The CDR3 loop spans 16 amino acids. The germline V gene has CDR1 SGHKS and CDR2 YYEKEE (reference sequence).

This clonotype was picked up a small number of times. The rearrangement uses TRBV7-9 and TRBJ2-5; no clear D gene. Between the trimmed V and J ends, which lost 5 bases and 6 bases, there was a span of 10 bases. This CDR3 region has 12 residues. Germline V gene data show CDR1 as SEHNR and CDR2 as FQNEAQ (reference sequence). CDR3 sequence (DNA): TGTGCCAGCAGCCCAGAGGTGCAGACCCAGTACTTC. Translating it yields CASSPEVQTQYF.

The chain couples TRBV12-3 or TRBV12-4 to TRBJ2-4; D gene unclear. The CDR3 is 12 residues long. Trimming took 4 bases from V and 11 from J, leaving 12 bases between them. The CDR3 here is CASSSDSTLQYF. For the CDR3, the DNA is TGTGCCAGCAGTTCCGACTCCACCCTTCAGTACTTC.

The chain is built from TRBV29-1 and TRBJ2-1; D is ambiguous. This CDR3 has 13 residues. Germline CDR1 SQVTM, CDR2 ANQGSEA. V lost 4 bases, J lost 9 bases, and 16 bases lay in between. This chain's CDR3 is CSVGVGSRSEQFF. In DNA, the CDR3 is TGCAGCGTTGGTGTTGGCTCCCGGTCTGAGCAGTTCTTC.

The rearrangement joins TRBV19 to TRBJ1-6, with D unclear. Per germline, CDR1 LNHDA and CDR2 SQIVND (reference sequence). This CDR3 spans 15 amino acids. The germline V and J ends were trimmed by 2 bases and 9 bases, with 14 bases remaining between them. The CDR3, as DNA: TGTGCCAGTAGTATATCCACGGAATTCGGTTCACCCCTCCACTTT. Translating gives CASSISTEFGSPLHF.

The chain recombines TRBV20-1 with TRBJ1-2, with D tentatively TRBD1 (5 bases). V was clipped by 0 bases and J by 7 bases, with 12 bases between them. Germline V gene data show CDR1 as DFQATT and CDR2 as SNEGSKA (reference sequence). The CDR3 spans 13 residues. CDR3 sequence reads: CSARDSGRGGYTF. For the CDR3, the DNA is TGCAGTGCTAGAGACTCCGGAAGGGGTGGCTACACCTTC.

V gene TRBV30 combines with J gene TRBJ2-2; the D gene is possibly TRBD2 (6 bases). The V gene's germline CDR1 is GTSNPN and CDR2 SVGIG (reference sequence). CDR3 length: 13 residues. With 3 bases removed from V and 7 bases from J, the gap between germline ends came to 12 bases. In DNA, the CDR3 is TGTGCCTGGAGGGGGTGGCGGGGCGGGGAGCTGTTTTTT. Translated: CAWRGWRGGELFF.

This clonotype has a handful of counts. In nucleotides, the CDR3 is TGTGCCAGCAGCGATACAGGGATTACCAAAGCTTTCTTT. This translates into CASSDTGITKAFF. V gene TRBV7-9 combines with J gene TRBJ1-1, with D tentatively TRBD1 (6 bases). Germline V gene data show CDR1 as SEHNR and CDR2 as FQNEAQ (reference sequence). The CDR3 has 13 residues. V shed 5 bases and J shed 9 bases, with 16 bases lying between them.

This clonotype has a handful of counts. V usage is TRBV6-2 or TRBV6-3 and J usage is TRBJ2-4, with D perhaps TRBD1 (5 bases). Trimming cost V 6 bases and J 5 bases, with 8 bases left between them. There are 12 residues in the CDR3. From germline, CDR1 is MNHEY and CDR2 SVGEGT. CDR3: CASRQQENIQYF. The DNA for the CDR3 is TGTGCCAGCAGGCAACAGGAAAACATTCAGTACTTC.

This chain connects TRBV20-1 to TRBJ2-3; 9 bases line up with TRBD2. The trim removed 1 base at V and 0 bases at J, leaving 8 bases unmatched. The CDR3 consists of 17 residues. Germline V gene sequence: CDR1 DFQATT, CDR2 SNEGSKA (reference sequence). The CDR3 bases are TGCAGTGCTAGAGCCGCGGGAGGGTCCCCGAGCACAGATACGCAGTATTTT. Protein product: CSARAAGGSPSTDTQYF.

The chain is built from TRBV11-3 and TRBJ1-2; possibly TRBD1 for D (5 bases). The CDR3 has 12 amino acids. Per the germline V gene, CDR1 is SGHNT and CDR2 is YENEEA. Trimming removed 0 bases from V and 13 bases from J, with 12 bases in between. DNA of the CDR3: TGTGCCAGCAGCTTAGATGTGCAGGGCCTCACCTTC. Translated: CASSLDVQGLTF.

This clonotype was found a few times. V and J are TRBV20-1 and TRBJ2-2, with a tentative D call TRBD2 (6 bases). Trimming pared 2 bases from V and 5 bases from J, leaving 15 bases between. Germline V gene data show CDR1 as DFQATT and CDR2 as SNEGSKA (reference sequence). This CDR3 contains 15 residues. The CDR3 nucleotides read TGCAGTGCTAGATCCGGGACTGTCTCGACCGGGGAGCTGTTTTTT. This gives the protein CSARSGTVSTGELFF.

The CDR3 sequence: CASSGRTQQFF. The CDR3 region has the DNA TGTGCCAGCAGTGGCCGGACACAGCAGTTCTTC. The rearrangement joins TRBV25-1 to TRBJ2-1; possible D gene TRBD1, 5 bases. V was cut by 4 bases and J by 11 bases, with 9 bases left in between. Germline CDR1 and CDR2: MGHDK and SYGVNS. This CDR3 has 11 residues.